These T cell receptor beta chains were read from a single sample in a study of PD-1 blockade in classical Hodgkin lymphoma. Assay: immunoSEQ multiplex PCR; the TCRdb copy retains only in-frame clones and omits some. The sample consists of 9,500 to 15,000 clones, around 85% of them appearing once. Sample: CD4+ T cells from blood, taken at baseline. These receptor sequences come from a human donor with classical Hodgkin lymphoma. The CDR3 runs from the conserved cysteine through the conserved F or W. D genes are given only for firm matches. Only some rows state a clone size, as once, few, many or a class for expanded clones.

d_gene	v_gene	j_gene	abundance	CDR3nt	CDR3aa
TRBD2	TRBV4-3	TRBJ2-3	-	TGCGCCAGCAGCAGCGGGGGAGAAGGAGTAGATACGCAGTATTTT	CASSSGGEGVDTQYF
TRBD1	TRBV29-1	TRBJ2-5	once	TGCAGCGTTGAAGAGGGGATTGGACAGGGAGTGGGGGAGACCCAGTACTTC	CSVEEGIGQGVGETQYF
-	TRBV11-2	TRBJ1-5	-	TGTGCCAGCAGCTCCCATAGCAATCAGCCCCAGCATTTT	CASSSHSNQPQHF
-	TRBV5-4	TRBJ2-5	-	TGTGCCAGCAGCTTGGGCGGGGGCCTCGAGGTCCAGTACTTC	CASSLGGGLEVQYF
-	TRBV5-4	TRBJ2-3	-	TGTGCCAGCAGCCCGGACCGCAGGAACACAGATACGCAGTATTTT	CASSPDRRNTDTQYF
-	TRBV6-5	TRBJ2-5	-	TGTGCCAGCAGTTACCGAGGCGGGGTGGAGACCCAGTACTTC	CASSYRGGVETQYF
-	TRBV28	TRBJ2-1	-	TGTGCCAGCAGTTTAGGTGGGGCCCGGCGGAATGAGCAGTTCTTC	CASSLGGARRNEQFF
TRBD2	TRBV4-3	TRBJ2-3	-	TGCGCCAGCAGCCCGGCCGGGACTAGCGGTGGGGGCACGCAGTATTTT	CASSPAGTSGGGTQYF
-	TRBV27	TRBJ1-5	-	TGTGCCAGCAGTTTATACGCTAATCAGCCCCAGCATTTT	CASSLYANQPQHF
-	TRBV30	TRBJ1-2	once	TGTGCCTGGAGCGCGCTGCGAGTGCGAGGCTACACCTTC	CAWSALRVRGYTF
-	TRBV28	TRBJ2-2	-	TGTGCCAGCAAAGAAAAGATCGGACATAACACCGGGGAGCTGTTTTTT	CASKEKIGHNTGELFF
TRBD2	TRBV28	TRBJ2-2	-	TGTGCCAGCAGTTTTTCGGGGGGTTACGGGGAGCTGTTTTTT	CASSFSGGYGELFF
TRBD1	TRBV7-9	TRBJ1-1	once	TGTGCCAGCAGCAGGTCAGGGGGGACTGAAGCTTTCTTT	CASSRSGGTEAFF
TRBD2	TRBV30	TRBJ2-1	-	TGTGCCTGGAGCCAAAGACTAGCGGGGCATGAGCAGTTCTTC	CAWSQRLAGHEQFF
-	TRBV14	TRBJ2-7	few	TGTGCCAGCAGGGACAGCGGATTAATTCACGAGCAGTACTTC	CASRDSGLIHEQYF
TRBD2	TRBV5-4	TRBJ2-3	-	TGTGCCAGCAGCTTCGGCGGGGGTAGCACAGATACGCAGTATTTT	CASSFGGGSTDTQYF
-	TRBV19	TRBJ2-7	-	TGTGCCAGTAGTATTAAGACAGTCCCCTCCTACGAGCAGTACTTC	CASSIKTVPSYEQYF
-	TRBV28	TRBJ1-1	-	TGTGCCAGCAGTTTAAGCACTGAAGCTTTCTTT	CASSLSTEAFF
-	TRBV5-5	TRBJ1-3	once	TGTGCCAGCAGCTTGGCCGGCAGGGGCAGCTCTGGAAACACCATATATTTT	CASSLAGRGSSGNTIYF
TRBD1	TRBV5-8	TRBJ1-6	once	TGTGCCAGCAGCCTCGGGACAGGGCCCGATTCACCCCTCCACTTT	CASSLGTGPDSPLHF
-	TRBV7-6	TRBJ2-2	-	TGTGCCAGCAGCTTAGTACCGAACACCGGGGAGCTGTTTTTT	CASSLVPNTGELFF
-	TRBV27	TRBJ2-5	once	TGTGCCAGCGCCTCCTTGGTGGGTCGGGAGACCCAGTACTTC	CASASLVGRETQYF
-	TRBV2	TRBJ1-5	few	TGTGCCAGCAGTGCGGCAGGGAATAGCAATCAGCCCCAGCATTTT	CASSAAGNSNQPQHF
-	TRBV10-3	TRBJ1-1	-	TGTGCCATCAGTGAAGTAACAACAGTCATGAACACTGAAGCTTTCTTT	CAISEVTTVMNTEAFF
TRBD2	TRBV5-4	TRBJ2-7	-	TGTGCCAGCAGCCCTGGACTAGTCAGCTCCTACGAGCAGTACTTC	CASSPGLVSSYEQYF
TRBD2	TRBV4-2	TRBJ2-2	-	TGTGCCAGCAGCTCTACTAGCGTCCCCGGGGAGCTGTTTTTT	CASSSTSVPGELFF
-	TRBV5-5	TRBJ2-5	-	TGTGCCAGCACTGCAGGGGGTGGAGGGGAAGAGACCCAGTACTTC	CASTAGGGGEETQYF
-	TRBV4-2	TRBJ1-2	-	TGTGCCAGCAGCCAAGATGGGAGAACCTTCGGCTATGGCTACACCTTC	CASSQDGRTFGYGYTF
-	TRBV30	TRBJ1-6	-	TGTGCCTGGGGACGGAGTAATTCACCCCTCCACTTT	CAWGRSNSPLHF
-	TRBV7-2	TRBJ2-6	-	TGTGCCAGCAGCGGCAGGGTGGACTCTGGGGCCAACGTCCTGACTTTC	CASSGRVDSGANVLTF
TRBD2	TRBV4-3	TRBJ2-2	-	TGCGCCAGCAGCCAAGTGTCGGGCGGGGGGGCGATGTATAGTCCCGGGGAGCTGTTTTTT	CASSQVSGGGAMYSPGELFF
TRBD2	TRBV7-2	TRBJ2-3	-	TGTGCCAGCAGCTTAGCAAGCGGGGGGGCCTCTGTGGGGAATACGCAGTATTTT	CASSLASGGASVGNTQYF
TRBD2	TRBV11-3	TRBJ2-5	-	TGTGCCAGCAGCTCCACCCCGGGGGGAGAAGAGACCCAGTACTTC	CASSSTPGGEETQYF
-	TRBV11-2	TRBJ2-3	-	TGTGCCAGCAGCGCGAACAGGGTAGGGACAGATACGCAGTATTTT	CASSANRVGTDTQYF
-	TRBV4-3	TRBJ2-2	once	TGCGCCAGCAGCCAACCGACGGGGCTAGGGCCCGGGGAGCTGTTTTTT	CASSQPTGLGPGELFF
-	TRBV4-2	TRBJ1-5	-	TGTGCCAGCAGCCAAGCGTGGGACCTCGATCAGCCCCAGCATTTT	CASSQAWDLDQPQHF
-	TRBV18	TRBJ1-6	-	TGTGCCAGCTCCGAAATGGGCCAGGGAAATTCACCCCTCCACTTT	CASSEMGQGNSPLHF
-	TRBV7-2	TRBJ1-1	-	TGTGCCAGCAGTCCCGCAGCAGGTGGGACTGAAGCTTTCTTT	CASSPAAGGTEAFF
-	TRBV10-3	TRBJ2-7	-	TGTGCCATCAGTGGGACAGACTACGAGCAGTACTTC	CAISGTDYEQYF
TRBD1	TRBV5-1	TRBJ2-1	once	TGCGCCAGCAGCGGACAGGGTAAGACTTCCGATGAGCAGTTCTTC	CASSGQGKTSDEQFF
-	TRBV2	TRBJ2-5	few	TGTGCCAGCAAGTCGGCGGGCCCGGGGGAGACCCAGTACTTC	CASKSAGPGETQYF
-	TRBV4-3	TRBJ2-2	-	TGCGCCAGCAGCCAAGATTACGGGCGGGACACCGGGGAGCTGTTTTTT	CASSQDYGRDTGELFF
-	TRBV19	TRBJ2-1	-	TGTGCCAGTAGTACCTTCAATGAGCAGTTCTTC	CASSTFNEQFF
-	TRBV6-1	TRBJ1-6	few	TGTGCCAGCCGGGACAATTCACCCCTCCACTTT	CASRDNSPLHF
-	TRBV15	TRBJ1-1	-	TGTGCCACCAGCAGGGACCCTCGGGGCATGAACACTGAAGCTTTCTTT	CATSRDPRGMNTEAFF